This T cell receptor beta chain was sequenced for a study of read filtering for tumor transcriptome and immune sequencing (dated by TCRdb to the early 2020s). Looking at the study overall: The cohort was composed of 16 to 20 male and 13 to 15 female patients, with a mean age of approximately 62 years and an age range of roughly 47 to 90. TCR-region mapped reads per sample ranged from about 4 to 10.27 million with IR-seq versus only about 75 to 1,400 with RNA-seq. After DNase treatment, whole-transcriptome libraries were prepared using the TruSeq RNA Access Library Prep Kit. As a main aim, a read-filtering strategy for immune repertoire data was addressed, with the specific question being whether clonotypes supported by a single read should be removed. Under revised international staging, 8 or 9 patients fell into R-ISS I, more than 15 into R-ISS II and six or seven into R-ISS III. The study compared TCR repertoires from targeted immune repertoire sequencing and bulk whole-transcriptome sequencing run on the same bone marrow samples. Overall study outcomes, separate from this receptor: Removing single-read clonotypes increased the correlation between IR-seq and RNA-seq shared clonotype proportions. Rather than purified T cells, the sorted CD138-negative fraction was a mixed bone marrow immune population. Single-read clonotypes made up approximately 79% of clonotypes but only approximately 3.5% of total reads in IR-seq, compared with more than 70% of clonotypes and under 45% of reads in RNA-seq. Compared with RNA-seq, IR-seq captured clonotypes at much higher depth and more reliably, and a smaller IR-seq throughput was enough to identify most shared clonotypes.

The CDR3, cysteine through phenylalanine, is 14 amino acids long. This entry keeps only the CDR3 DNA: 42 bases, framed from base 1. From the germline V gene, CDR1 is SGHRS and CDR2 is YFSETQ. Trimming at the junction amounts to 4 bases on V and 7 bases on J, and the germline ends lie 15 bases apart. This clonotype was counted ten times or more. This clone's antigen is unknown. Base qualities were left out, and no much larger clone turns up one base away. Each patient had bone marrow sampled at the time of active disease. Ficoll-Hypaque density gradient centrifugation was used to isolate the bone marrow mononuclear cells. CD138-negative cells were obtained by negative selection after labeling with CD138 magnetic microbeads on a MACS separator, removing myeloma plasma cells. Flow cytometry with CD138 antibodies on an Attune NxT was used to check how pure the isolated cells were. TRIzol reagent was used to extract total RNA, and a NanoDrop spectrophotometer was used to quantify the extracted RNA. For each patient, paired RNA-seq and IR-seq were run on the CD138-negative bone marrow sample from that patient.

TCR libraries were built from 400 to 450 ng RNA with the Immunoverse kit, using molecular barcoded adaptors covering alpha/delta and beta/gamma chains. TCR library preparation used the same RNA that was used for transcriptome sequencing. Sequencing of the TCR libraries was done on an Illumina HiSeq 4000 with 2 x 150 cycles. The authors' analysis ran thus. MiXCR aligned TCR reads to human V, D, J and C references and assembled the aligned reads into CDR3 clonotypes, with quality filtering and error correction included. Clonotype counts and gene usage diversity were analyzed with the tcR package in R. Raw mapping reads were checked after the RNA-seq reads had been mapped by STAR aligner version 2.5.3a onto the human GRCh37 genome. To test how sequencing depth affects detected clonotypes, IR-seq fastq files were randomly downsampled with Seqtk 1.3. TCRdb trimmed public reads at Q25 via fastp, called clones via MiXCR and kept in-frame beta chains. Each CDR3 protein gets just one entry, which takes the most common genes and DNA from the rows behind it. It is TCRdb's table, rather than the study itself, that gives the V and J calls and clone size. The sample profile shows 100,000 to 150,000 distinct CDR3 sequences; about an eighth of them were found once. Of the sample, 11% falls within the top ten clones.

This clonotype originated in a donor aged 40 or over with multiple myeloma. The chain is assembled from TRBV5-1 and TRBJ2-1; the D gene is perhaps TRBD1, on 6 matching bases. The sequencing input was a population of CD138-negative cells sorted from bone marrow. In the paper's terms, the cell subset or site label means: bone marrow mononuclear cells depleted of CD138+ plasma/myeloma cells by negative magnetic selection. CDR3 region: CASSAITGRNEQFF. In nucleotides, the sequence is TGCGCCAGCAGCGCGATAACAGGGCGAAATGAGCAGTTCTTC.